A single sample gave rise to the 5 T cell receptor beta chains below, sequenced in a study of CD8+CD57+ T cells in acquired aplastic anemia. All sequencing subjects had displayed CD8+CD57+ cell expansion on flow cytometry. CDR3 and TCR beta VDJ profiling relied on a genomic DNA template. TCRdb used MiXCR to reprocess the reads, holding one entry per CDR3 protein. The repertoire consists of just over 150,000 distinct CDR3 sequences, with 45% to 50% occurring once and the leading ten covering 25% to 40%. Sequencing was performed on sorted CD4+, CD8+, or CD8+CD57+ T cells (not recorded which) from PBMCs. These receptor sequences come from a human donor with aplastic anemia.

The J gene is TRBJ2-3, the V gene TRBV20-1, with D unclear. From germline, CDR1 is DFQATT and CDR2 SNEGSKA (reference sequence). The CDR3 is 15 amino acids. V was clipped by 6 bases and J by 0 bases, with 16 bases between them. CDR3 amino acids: CSAQDSQTSTDTQYF. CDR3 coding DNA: TGCAGTGCGCAAGATAGCCAAACTAGCACAGATACGCAGTATTTT.

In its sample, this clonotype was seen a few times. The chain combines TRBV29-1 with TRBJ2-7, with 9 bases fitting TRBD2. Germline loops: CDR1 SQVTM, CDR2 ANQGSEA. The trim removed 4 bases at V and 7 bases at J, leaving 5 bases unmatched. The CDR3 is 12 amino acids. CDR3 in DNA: TGCAGCGTTGTAGCGGGAGCCGGGGAGCAGTACTTC. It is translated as CSVVAGAGEQYF.

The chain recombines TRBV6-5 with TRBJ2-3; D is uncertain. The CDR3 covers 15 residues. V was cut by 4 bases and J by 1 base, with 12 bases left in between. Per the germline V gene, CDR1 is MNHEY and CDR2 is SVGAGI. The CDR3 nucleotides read TGTGCCAGCAGTTGGAGCGACGACCGCACAGATACGCAGTATTTT. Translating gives CASSWSDDRTDTQYF.

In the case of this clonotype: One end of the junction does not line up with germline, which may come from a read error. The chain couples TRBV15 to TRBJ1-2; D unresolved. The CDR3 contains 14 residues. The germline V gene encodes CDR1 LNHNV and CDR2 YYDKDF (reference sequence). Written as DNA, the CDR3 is TGTGCCACCAGCAGAGTAGGTGGTCTCTATGGCTGCACCTTC. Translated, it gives CATSRVGGLYGCTF.

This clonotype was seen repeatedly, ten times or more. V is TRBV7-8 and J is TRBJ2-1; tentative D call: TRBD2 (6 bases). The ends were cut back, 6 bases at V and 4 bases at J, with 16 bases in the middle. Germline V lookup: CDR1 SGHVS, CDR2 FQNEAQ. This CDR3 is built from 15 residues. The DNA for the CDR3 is TGTGCCAGCAGTTGGGACTCCCGCTCTTACAATGAGCAGTTCTTC. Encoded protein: CASSWDSRSYNEQFF.